A single sample is the source of the 8 T cell receptor beta chains below, sequenced in a study of vaccination and CD4 T cells after COVID-19. The Oncomine TCR Beta short-read assay sequenced DNA from cultured CD4+ T cells. TCRdb re-derived calls from the PCR reads in MiXCR, one entry per CDR3 protein. The table has around 30,000 distinct CDR3 sequences, around 33% seen once. Sample time point: late sampling 161 to 241 days after vaccination in three convalescent patients. Treatment of the sample: approximately nine-day PBMC culture with coronavirus spike peptide pools or control peptides (ViraFEST assay). These receptors are not linked to any known antigen. The source material was CD4+ T cells from blood, cultured in vitro, sampled about 7 months after SARS-CoV-2 vaccination. These TCRs come from a human donor who had recovered from COVID-19.

This clonotype was picked up a small number of times. The chain carries TRBV19 and TRBJ1-1; D not resolved. The V end was cut by 4 bases, the J end by 12 bases, with 18 bases between. The CDR3 spans 13 residues. Germline V gene lookup returns CDR1 LNHDA and CDR2 SQIVND (reference sequence). The DNA of the CDR3 is TGTGCCAGTAGTACCCCCTCGGCACTGGGTACTTTCTTT. The encoded protein is CASSTPSALGTFF.

This clonotype was picked up a small number of times. V is TRBV20-1 and J is TRBJ2-5, with D perhaps assigned TRBD1 or TRBD2 (5 bases each). The CDR3 has 13 amino acids. V lost 1 base to trimming and J lost 5 bases, with 11 bases between them. Germline CDR1 DFQATT, CDR2 SNEGSKA (reference sequence). This CDR3 reads CSARVGGGETQYF. The CDR3, as DNA: TGCAGTGCTAGAGTTGGGGGTGGGGAGACCCAGTACTTC.

About this clonotype: One junction end disagrees with the germline gene, perhaps due to a read error. As DNA, the CDR3 is TGTGCCAGTAGTATAGCTAGGACAGGTGACTACGAGCAGTATTTC. Protein: CASSIARTGDYEQYF. The chain is built from TRBV19 and TRBJ2-7; 7 bases are shared with TRBD1. The V gene's germline CDR1 is LNHDA and CDR2 SQIVND (reference sequence). The CDR3 is 15 residues long.

V and J are TRBV20-1 and TRBJ1-1; D is ambiguous. V was cut by 5 bases and J by 10 bases, with 14 bases left in between. Germline CDR1 DFQATT, CDR2 SNEGSKA (reference sequence). CDR3 size: 11 residues. DNA for the CDR3: TGCAGTGCTTCGCACCGGTCTGGAGCTTTCTTT. Translating it yields CSASHRSGAFF.

J is TRBJ2-2 and V is TRBV28; possible D gene TRBD2, 7 bases. Trimming pared 8 bases from V and 3 bases from J, leaving 25 bases between. In germline, CDR1 is MDHEN, CDR2 SYDVKM. The CDR3 consists of 18 residues. The CDR3 coding sequence is TGTGCCAGCCGTCTAGGGGGGGTAAGAGCGGGATACACCGGGGAGCTGTTTTTT. This sequence encodes CASRLGGVRAGYTGELFF.

The rearrangement links TRBV19 to TRBJ2-7; D could derive from TRBD1 or TRBD2 (5 bases each). Per the germline V gene, CDR1 is LNHDA and CDR2 is SQIVND (reference sequence). This CDR3 is built from 13 residues. Trimming removed 6 bases from V and 1 base from J, with 10 bases in between. The chain's CDR3 is CASRRGRSYEQYF. CDR3 sequence (DNA): TGTGCCAGTAGGAGGGGACGTTCCTACGAGCAGTACTTC.

This clonotype came up a few times. The chain recombines TRBV6-1 with TRBJ2-1, with D perhaps matching TRBD1 (6 bases). The germline V gene encodes CDR1 MNHNS and CDR2 SASEGT. The V end was cut by 6 bases, the J end by 4 bases, with 13 bases between. This CDR3 spans 14 amino acids. The CDR3 DNA reads TGTGCCAGCAGGACAAGAGGACAGTACAATGAGCAGTTCTTC. Amino acid sequence: CASRTRGQYNEQFF.

This CDR3 reads CASSLSNEQYF. The CDR3 coding sequence is TGTGCCAGCAGCTTATCTAACGAGCAGTACTTC. The chain carries TRBV7-2 and TRBJ2-7; D unclear. Germline assignment: CDR1 SGHTA and CDR2 FQGNSA. Trimming took 2 bases from V and 5 from J, leaving 4 bases between them. The CDR3 is 11 residues long.